This TCR beta chain emerged from a study of blood T cells in healthy people across ages. A sample-barcoded 5' primer and a J-beta primer mix were used in a second PCR of roughly 6 to 12 cycles. In TCRdb, the 5' RACE reads were re-called with MiXCR into one record per CDR3 protein. The table has over 950,000 distinct CDR3 sequences, approximately 50% seen once. The total RNA that was extracted per sample amounted to at least 5.5 micrograms. Sequencing input: blood. This receptor was taken from a woman aged 55-70 years in good health.

The CDR3 is CASSSGTSGSFSHEQYF. The CDR3 bases are TGTGCCAGCAGTTCCGGGACTAGCGGGAGTTTCAGCCACGAGCAGTACTTC. The chain employs TRBV28 and TRBJ2-7; 14 nucleotides align to TRBD2. The CDR3 consists of 17 residues. Unmatched junction bases numbered 10, after V lost 4 bases and J lost 5 bases. The germline V gene has CDR1 MDHEN and CDR2 SYDVKM.